This T cell receptor beta chain was profiled in a study of blood T cell repertoires in COVID-19. Study-level background: Nucleic acid was either cDNA or gDNA, and it came from T cells, B-cell-depleted T cells, or PBMCs.

Recruitment covered fewer than 25 US areas and drew participants whose ages spanned 18 to 89 years. In assigning cohorts, the study relied on participant-reported clinical history. Note on this clone: The same CDR3 can be traced to other DNA sequences in this sample.

The germline gives CDR1 SGHRS, CDR2 YFSETQ. This CDR3 comprises 17 residues. With V trimmed by 0 bases and J by 6 bases, 5 bases remained unmatched. How the authors handled the data: The authors estimated nucleated cell counts from reference gene primer amplification. Produced via immunoSEQ multiplex PCR; TCRdb's table is partial and in-frame only. The DNA was the basis for D and trimming; V, J and clone size are from that table. Among roughly 250,000 clones listed, roughly 90% were seen once. Source material: PBMCs or T cells enriched from blood (not recorded which). This chain joins TRBV5-1 and TRBJ2-3; TRBD2 matches at 15 bases. This receptor was identified in a woman aged 25 to 39 with acute COVID-19. The CDR3 nucleotides are TGCGCCAGCAGCTTGGGGACTAGCGGGGGGGCCACCGATACGCAGTATTTT. Its protein is CASSLGTSGGATDTQYF.